A single sample gave rise to the 30 T cell receptor beta chains below, sequenced in a study of graft-versus-host responses after intestinal transplantation. Their target antigens are unknown. Sequenced by immunoSEQ multiplex PCR; TCRdb stores in-frame clones only, minus some. The sample gives about 96,000 clones, 80% to 95% of which show up once; 0.15% to 0.2% is in the top ten. The sample was unstimulated CD4+ T cells sorted from spleen or lymph node cells, taken before intestinal transplant. The receptors come from a human donor who received an intestinal transplant.

The genes are TRBV11-2 and TRBJ2-7; 15 nucleotides line up with TRBD2. The ends lost 2 bases at V and 6 bases at J; junction bases unmatched: 8. Looked up from germline, CDR1 is SGHAT and CDR2 is FQNNGV. CDR3 length equals 17 residues. The DNA for the CDR3 is TGTGCCAGCAGCTTAATCGGACTAGCGGGAGGGCTAGGCGAGCAGTACTTC. This gives the protein CASSLIGLAGGLGEQYF. Drawing the rest from reference TRBV11-2 and TRBJ2-7, the complete variable domain is EAGVAQSPRYKIIEKRQSVAFWCNPISGHATLYWYQQILGQGPKLLIQFQNNGVVDDSQLPKDRFSAERLKGVDSTLKIQPAKLEDSAVYLCASSLIGLAGGLGEQYFGPGTRLTVT.

This chain links TRBV27 with TRBJ2-7, with a tentative D call TRBD2 (5 bases). Germline V lookup: CDR1 MNHEY, CDR2 SMNVEV (reference sequence). This CDR3 has 15 amino acids. Trimming left V 3 bases short and J 3 bases short, with 15 bases between. This CDR3 reads CASSFDAGRSYEQYF. The CDR3 DNA reads as TGTGCCAGCAGTTTCGATGCGGGTCGCAGCTACGAGCAGTACTTC.

The chain recombines TRBV5-1 with TRBJ1-5; D ambiguous. The CDR3 runs to 15 residues. CDR1 and CDR2 from the germline V gene are SGHRS and YFSETQ. The ends were cut back, 0 bases at V and 3 bases at J, with 10 bases in the middle. The CDR3 bases are TGCGCCAGCAGCTTGGTAGGCGGATACAATCAGCCCCAGCATTTT. It is translated as CASSLVGGYNQPQHF.

The chain is built from TRBV6-1 and TRBJ1-1; unclear D gene. Per germline, CDR1 MNHNS and CDR2 SASEGT. Trimming stripped 6 bases from V and 4 bases from J, with 18 bases between. CDR3 length: 15 amino acids. The CDR3 sequence is CASRTGSQAGTEAFF. For the CDR3, the DNA is TGTGCCAGCAGAACGGGATCCCAGGCAGGCACTGAAGCTTTCTTT.

The chain couples TRBV15 to TRBJ2-7; tentatively, D is TRBD2 (6 bases). The length of the CDR3 is 17 residues. Germline V gives CDR1 LNHNV, CDR2 YYDKDF (reference sequence). Trimming left V 3 bases short and J 2 bases short, with 20 bases between. The CDR3 nucleotides read TGTGCCACCAGCAGGGAATTGATGTGGGGCGGGGCCTACGAGCAGTACTTC. As protein: CATSRELMWGGAYEQYF.

The chain is built from TRBV11-1 and TRBJ1-1, with TRBD1 identical over 7 bases. The CDR3 is 14 residues long. The germline gives CDR1 SGHAT, CDR2 FQDESV (reference sequence). V trimming: 7 bases; J trimming: 1 base; junction bases outside the gene matches: 6. The CDR3 reads CASTKGQSNTEAFF. In DNA, the CDR3 is TGTGCCAGCACCAAGGGACAGTCGAACACTGAAGCTTTCTTT.

The CDR3 DNA follows: TGTGCCAGCAGCTCAAGAACCTCCCCAGATGGCTACACCTTC. Protein: CASSSRTSPDGYTF. This sequence joins TRBV7-2 and TRBJ1-2; no clear D. CDR1 and CDR2 (germline): SGHTA, FQGNSA. V was shortened by 4 bases and J by 6 bases, with 15 bases between the two germline ends. The length of the CDR3 is 14 residues.

For the CDR3, the DNA is TGTGCCAGCAGCCAAGAGGCAGCGGGGGGGCAGAATGAGCAGTTCTTC. Protein sequence: CASSQEAAGGQNEQFF. The chain recombines TRBV4-2 with TRBJ2-1, with 10 bases fitting TRBD2. The CDR3 is 16 residues long. V was pared by 0 bases and J by 7 bases, with 6 bases of the junction left unmatched. The germline V gene encodes CDR1 LGHNA and CDR2 YNFKEQ.

In this sample, this clone turned up once. The chain couples TRBV5-6 to TRBJ1-2; 8 bases are shared with TRBD1. J gave up 4 bases and V 0 bases, and 17 bases lay outside the gene matches. This CDR3 is built from 19 residues. Germline lookup yields CDR1 SGHDT and CDR2 YYEEEE. The CDR3 loop is CASSLAVTGVLYTSYGYTF. The CDR3 nucleotides are TGTGCCAGCAGCTTGGCAGTGACAGGGGTCCTATATACTTCCTATGGCTACACCTTC.

The V call is TRBV7-9, the J call TRBJ1-1, with D possibly TRBD1 on 5 matching bases. Germline CDR1 and CDR2: SEHNR and FQNEAQ (reference sequence). The CDR3 is 16 amino acids. Trimming stripped 3 bases from V and 5 bases from J, with 19 bases between. The CDR3 DNA sequence: TGTGCCAGCAGCTTCACCGAGGGGCGGGGAAAGACTGAAGCTTTCTTT. Translating it yields CASSFTEGRGKTEAFF.

The chain recombines TRBV5-8 with TRBJ1-2, with TRBD1 matching over 9 bases. The CDR3 spans 14 residues. V lost 2 bases and J lost 7; bases outside the gene matches: 6. CDR1 is SGHTS, CDR2 YDEGEE, per germline. The CDR3 region is CASSFRDRAGGYTF. The DNA of the CDR3 is TGTGCCAGCAGCTTCCGGGACAGGGCTGGTGGCTACACCTTC.

The genes are TRBV6-1 and TRBJ1-2; TRBD1 matches at 7 bases. J gave up 8 bases and V 1 base, and 19 bases lay outside the gene matches. Germline CDR1 is MNHNS and CDR2 is SASEGT. The CDR3 contains 18 residues. As DNA, the CDR3 is TGTGCCAGCAGTGAAGTATTGGGAGGACGTCCTGCCAGGGGGGGCTACACCTTC. Translated: CASSEVLGGRPARGGYTF.

The chain links TRBV30 to TRBJ1-2; no clear D gene. Between the trimmed V and J ends, which lost 0 bases and 4 bases, there was a span of 12 bases. Germline V gene lookup returns CDR1 GTSNPN and CDR2 SVGIG (reference sequence). The CDR3 is made up of 14 amino acids. The DNA of the CDR3 is TGTGCCTGGAGTGTCAGGAATTTCGCCTATGGCTACACCTTC. Translating gives CAWSVRNFAYGYTF. The full variable domain, rest sourced from reference TRBV30 and TRBJ1-2, is SQTIHQWPATLVQPVGSPLSLECTVEGTSNPNLYWYRQAAGRGLQLLFYSVGIGQISSEVPQNLSASRPQDRQFILSSKKLLLSDSGFYLCAWSVRNFAYGYTFGSGTRLTVV.

The V and J genes are TRBV10-1 and TRBJ1-2; D gene ambiguous. V was trimmed by 0 bases and J by 4 bases, leaving 3 bases between them. There are 12 residues in the CDR3. The V gene's germline CDR1 is WNHNN and CDR2 SYGVQD (reference sequence). CDR3 residues: CASSESAYGYTF. The CDR3 DNA is TGCGCCAGCAGTGAGTCGGCCTATGGCTACACCTTC.

The rearrangement joins TRBV7-3 to TRBJ2-3, with D tentatively TRBD2 (5 bases). V dropped 4 bases and J dropped 0 bases, with 11 bases sitting between them. The CDR3 runs 15 residues. Germline V gene lookup returns CDR1 SGHTA and CDR2 FQGTGA. The CDR3 coding sequence is TGTGCCAGCAGCTCTTTTAGCGTTAGCACAGATACGCAGTATTTT. Protein sequence: CASSSFSVSTDTQYF.

The chain employs TRBV19 and TRBJ2-1, with 8 bases identical to TRBD2. The CDR3 has 17 amino acids. The germline CDR1 and CDR2 sequences are LNHDA and SQIVND (reference sequence). V trimming: 4 bases; J trimming: 4 bases; junction bases outside the gene matches: 12. DNA of the CDR3: TGTGCCAGTAGTACCCGATTGAGCGGGGGCCGATACAATGAGCAGTTCTTC. The encoded protein is CASSTRLSGGRYNEQFF.

The rearrangement uses TRBV6-1 and TRBJ1-6; unclear D gene. V gave up 2 bases and J gave up 0 bases, with 17 bases separating them. The CDR3 runs to 19 residues. Per germline, CDR1 MNHNS and CDR2 SASEGT. The CDR3 nucleotides read TGTGCCAGCAGTGAATACCCGCCTCCCGGGAGCTCCTATAATTCACCCCTCCACTTT. Translation gives CASSEYPPPGSSYNSPLHF.

The chain links TRBV2 to TRBJ1-1; D is uncertain. Trimming left V 8 bases short and J 1 base short, with 11 bases between. The CDR3 contains 13 residues. Germline values: CDR1 SNHLY, CDR2 FYNNEI. CDR3 region: CASREYRNTEAFF. CDR3 coding DNA: TGTGCCAGCCGGGAATATAGGAACACTGAAGCTTTCTTT.

V usage is TRBV5-1 and J usage is TRBJ1-5; no clear D. The CDR3 has 15 residues. The V gene's germline CDR1 is SGHRS and CDR2 YFSETQ. The V end lost 1 base, the J end lost 0 bases, and 8 bases lay between the germline ends. The CDR3 loop is CASSLWEGSNQPQHF. The CDR3 coding sequence is TGCGCCAGCAGCTTGTGGGAGGGTAGCAATCAGCCCCAGCATTTT.

V gene TRBV27 combines with J gene TRBJ2-3; 9 bases align to TRBD2. The J segment lost 4 bases and the V segment lost 4 bases, leaving 9 bases of the junction unmatched. Germline loops: CDR1 MNHEY, CDR2 SMNVEV (reference sequence). The CDR3 covers 16 residues. CDR3 nucleotides: TGTGCCAGCAGTTCCTTAGCGGGAGTGAGGGCAGATACGCAGTATTTT. Amino acid sequence: CASSSLAGVRADTQYF.

The chain joins TRBV7-8 to TRBJ2-2, with D possibly matching TRBD2 (5 bases). V lost 5 bases and J lost 0, with 13 bases in between. Germline CDR1 reads SGHVS; CDR2 reads FQNEAQ. CDR3 length: 16 residues. DNA for the CDR3: TGTGCCAGCAGCCAATACTACGGGACGAACACCGGGGAGCTGTTTTTT. This translates into CASSQYYGTNTGELFF.

The J gene is TRBJ2-7, the V gene TRBV6-5, with D tentatively TRBD2 (6 bases). Germline values: CDR1 MNHEY, CDR2 SVGAGI. V shed 5 bases and J shed 3 bases, with 17 bases lying between them. The CDR3 totals 15 residues. The CDR3 bases are TGTGCCAGCAGTAGAGGGACTTCCCCAGGCTACGAGCAGTACTTC. It encodes CASSRGTSPGYEQYF.

The chain couples TRBV18 to TRBJ2-7; 7 nucleotides line up with TRBD1. J was trimmed by 7 bases and V by 4 bases; bases with no gene match: 7. Germline V gene lookup returns CDR1 KGHSH and CDR2 LQKENI. This CDR3 spans 13 amino acids. In nucleotides, the CDR3 is TGTGCCAGCTCACTGACAGGGACATGGGAGCAGTACTTC. Protein: CASSLTGTWEQYF. The entire variable domain, with the rest obtained from reference TRBV18 and TRBJ2-7, is as follows: NAGVMQNPRHLVRRRGQEARLRCSPMKGHSHVYWYRQLPEEGLKFMVYLQKENIIDESGMPKERFSAEFPKEGPSILRIQQVVRGDSAAYFCASSLTGTWEQYFGPGTRLTVT.

The chain is built from TRBV12-5 and TRBJ1-1; no clear D. The V end was cut by 6 bases, the J end by 5 bases, with 19 bases between. This CDR3 is 15 amino acids long. CDR1 LGHNT and CDR2 FRNRAP come from the germline V gene. CDR3 amino acids: CASGDDPVRGTEAFF. The CDR3 region has the DNA TGTGCTAGTGGGGATGATCCAGTTAGAGGGACTGAAGCTTTCTTT.

This clone is a singleton in its sample. This sequence joins TRBV10-1 and TRBJ2-7; D perhaps matches TRBD1 (5 bases). CDR1 is WNHNN and CDR2 is SYGVQD in the germline V gene (reference sequence). Deletions cut 3 bases from V and 2 bases from J, with 14 bases between. This CDR3 spans 15 amino acids. CDR3 loop: CASSEGVTNPYEQYF. The CDR3 DNA reads TGCGCCAGCAGTGAAGGGGTTACCAACCCCTACGAGCAGTACTTC.

V gene TRBV10-2 combines with J gene TRBJ2-7; D uncertain. The CDR3 covers 14 residues. Germline CDR1 and CDR2: WSHSY and SAAADI. Trimming cost V 0 bases and J 3 bases, with 9 bases left between them. The DNA of the CDR3 is TGCGCCAGCAGTGAGTCCAGGATCAACTACGAGCAGTACTTC. Translated, it gives CASSESRINYEQYF.

The chain couples TRBV5-4 to TRBJ1-4; D is ambiguous. CDR1 and CDR2 (germline): SGHNT, YYREEE (reference sequence). V lost 0 bases and J lost 4, with 7 bases in between. CDR3 length: 14 amino acids. The CDR3: CASSLDQNNEKLFF. The CDR3 nucleotides are TGTGCCAGCAGCTTGGACCAGAATAATGAAAAACTGTTTTTT.

Remarks on this clone: A junction end diverges from the germline sequence, so it may reflect a read error. V gene TRBV6-5 combines with J gene TRBJ2-7; 10 bases agree with TRBD1. Germline V lookup: CDR1 MNHEY, CDR2 SVGAGI. The CDR3 consists of 14 residues. The CDR3 coding sequence is TGTGCCAGCAAAAGGGACAGGGGCTCCGACGAGCAGTACTTC. The encoded protein is CASKRDRGSDEQYF.

The chain is built from TRBV6-5 and TRBJ2-7, with D unclear. V lost 2 bases, J lost 5 bases, and 16 bases lay in between. The CDR3 length is 15 residues. The germline gives CDR1 MNHEY, CDR2 SVGAGI. The CDR3 sequence: CASSYDRRQANEQYF. The CDR3 nucleotides are TGTGCCAGCAGTTACGACCGCAGGCAGGCCAACGAGCAGTACTTC.

The gene calls are TRBV4-1 and TRBJ2-1; TRBD2 might be the D (6 bases). Germline CDR1 MGHRA, CDR2 YSYEKL. The CDR3 runs to 16 residues. Trimming stripped 4 bases from V and 4 bases from J, with 17 bases between. CDR3 protein: CASSRDLANTYNEQFF. CDR3 sequence (DNA): TGCGCCAGCAGCCGAGACCTAGCGAATACTTACAATGAGCAGTTCTTC.